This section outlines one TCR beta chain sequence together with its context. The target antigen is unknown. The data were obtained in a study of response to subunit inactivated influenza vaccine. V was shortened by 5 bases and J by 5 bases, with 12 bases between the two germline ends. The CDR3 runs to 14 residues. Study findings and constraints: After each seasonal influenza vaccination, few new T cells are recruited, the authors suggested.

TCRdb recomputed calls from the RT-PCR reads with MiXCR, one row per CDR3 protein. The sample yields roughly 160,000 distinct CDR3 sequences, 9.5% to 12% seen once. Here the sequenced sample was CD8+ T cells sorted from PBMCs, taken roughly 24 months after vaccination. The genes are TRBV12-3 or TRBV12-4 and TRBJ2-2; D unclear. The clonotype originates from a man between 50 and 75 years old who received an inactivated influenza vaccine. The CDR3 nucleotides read TGTGCCAGCAGTCTCAGTGATATGACCGGGGAGCTGTTTTTT. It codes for CASSLSDMTGELFF.